Listed here is a single T cell receptor (beta chain). Its antigen is not identified. In TCRdb, the PCR reads were re-called with MiXCR into one record per CDR3 protein. The sample lists some 25,000 distinct CDR3 sequences, 51% occurring once. These data belong to a study of vaccination and CD4 T cells after COVID-19. Overall study results and limits: The study sampled relatively few convalescent patients and omitted early post-infection timepoints. Spike mono-reactivity held for 304 of 307 vaccine-specific clones in convalescent patients. Of the reactive clones in convalescent patients, a median about 90% showed up only post-vaccination.

Germline assignment: CDR1 MNHNS and CDR2 SASEGT. Deletions cut 4 bases from V and 2 bases from J, with 8 bases between. CDR3 length: 13 amino acids. Dates of PCR positivity, March to December 2020, preceded the US Alpha, Beta and Delta variants. The sequencing here drew on CD4+ T cells from blood, taken before SARS-CoV-2 vaccination. The rearrangement links TRBV6-1 to TRBJ1-2; D gene ambiguous. This sequence originates from a human donor who had recovered from COVID-19. Here the CDR3 reads CASSVTVNYGYTF. The CDR3 bases are TGTGCCAGCAGTGTTACAGTCAACTATGGCTACACCTTC.